A single sample gave rise to the 29 T cell receptor beta chains below, sequenced in a study of blood T cell repertoires in COVID-19. Libraries were prepared by immunoSEQ multiplex PCR; TCRdb keeps only in-frame clonotypes and omits some of them. This table has about 380,000 clones, about 85% appearing once. The sample comprised peripheral blood. These receptors all stem from a young woman with acute or convalescent COVID-19.

The genes are TRBV30 and TRBJ2-1, with 8 bases lining up with TRBD2. After removal of 3 bases from V and 8 bases from J, the junction contained 3 bases not matched to a gene. Germline V gene sequence: CDR1 GTSNPN, CDR2 SVGIG (reference sequence). The CDR3 extends over 12 amino acids. CDR3 sequence reads: CAWRRGVDEQFF. The DNA for the CDR3 is TGTGCCTGGAGGCGGGGGGTAGATGAGCAGTTCTTC. The entire variable domain, with the rest obtained from reference TRBV30 and TRBJ2-1, is as follows: SQTIHQWPATLVQPVGSPLSLECTVEGTSNPNLYWYRQAAGRGLQLLFYSVGIGQISSEVPQNLSASRPQDRQFILSSKKLLLSDSGFYLCAWRRGVDEQFFGPGTRLTVL.

The chain is built from TRBV7-9 and TRBJ2-3; 9 positions match TRBD1. The CDR3 consists of 15 residues. CDR1 is SEHNR and CDR2 is FQNEAQ in the germline V gene (reference sequence). V gave up 3 bases and J gave up 5 bases; unmatched junction bases: 6. CDR3 nucleotide sequence: TGTGCCAGCAGCTTCCGGACAGGGGAAGGAGATACGCAGTATTTT. As protein: CASSFRTGEGDTQYF. The full variable domain, in which reference TRBV7-9 and TRBJ2-3 provide the parts outside the CDR3, is DTGVSQNPRHKITKRGQNVTFRCDPISEHNRLYWYRQTLGQGPEFLTYFQNEAQLEKSRLLSDRFSAERPKGSFSTLEIQRTEQGDSAMYLCASSFRTGEGDTQYFGPGTRLTVL.

The chain uses TRBV6-5 and TRBJ1-2; D remains unclear. Germline loops: CDR1 MNHEY, CDR2 SVGAGI. The CDR3 is made up of 15 amino acids. Deletions cut 2 bases from V and 8 bases from J, with 18 bases between. CDR3 residues: CASSYTPQRSSGYTF. CDR3 bases: TGTGCCAGCAGTTACACGCCACAGCGGTCTAGCGGCTACACCTTC.

The J gene is TRBJ2-5, the V gene TRBV25-1; 8 nucleotides agree with TRBD2. The CDR3 runs 13 residues. V lost 5 bases and J lost 4; bases outside the gene matches: 3. Germline V gene lookup returns CDR1 MGHDK and CDR2 SYGVNS. CDR3: CASSPAGAETQYF. For the CDR3, the DNA is TGTGCCAGCAGTCCAGCGGGGGCAGAGACCCAGTACTTC.

The chain combines TRBV27 with TRBJ2-2, with D perhaps matching TRBD1 (6 bases). V lost 5 bases and J 5 bases, leaving 18 bases between the germline ends. The CDR3 consists of 16 residues. Germline CDR1 MNHEY, CDR2 SMNVEV (reference sequence). The CDR3 nucleotides read TGTGCCAGCAGTGTTTATATGGGGGCACGGACCGGGGAGCTGTTTTTT. Translating gives CASSVYMGARTGELFF.

This clone has just a few counts. The J gene is TRBJ1-4, the V gene TRBV6-6; 8 positions agree with TRBD1. Germline CDR1 reads MNHNY; CDR2 reads SVGAGI (reference sequence). The CDR3 consists of 14 residues. Trimming removed 5 bases from V and 7 bases from J; junction bases left unmatched: 6. The chain's CDR3 is CASSRTGQGEKLFF. The CDR3 DNA reads TGTGCCAGCAGTAGGACAGGGCAGGGTGAAAAACTGTTTTTT.

The chain uses TRBV5-6 and TRBJ2-7; D is perhaps TRBD2 (6 bases). Trimming took off 5 bases at V and 7 bases at J, with 10 bases between the two ends. The CDR3 extends over 11 amino acids. Germline V gene data show CDR1 as SGHDT and CDR2 as YYEEEE. CDR3 nucleotides: TGTGCCAGCAGTTGGAGGGAAGAGCAGTACTTC. It specifies CASSWREEQYF. Full variable domain (remainder filled in from reference TRBV5-6 and TRBJ2-7): DAGVTQSPTHLIKTRGQQVTLRCSPKSGHDTVSWYQQALGQGPQFIFQYYEEEERQRGNFPDRFSGHQFPNYSSELNVNALLLGDSALYLCASSWREEQYFGPGTRLTVT.

Comments on this clone: Within the sample, other DNA sequences also encode this same CDR3. The V call is TRBV24-1, the J call TRBJ2-1, with 10 bases lining up with TRBD1. Germline trimming cut 2 bases from V and 3 bases from J; bases unmatched to any gene: 3. Looked up from germline, CDR1 is KGHDR and CDR2 is SFDVKD. The CDR3 covers 16 residues. The CDR3 DNA sequence: TGTGCCACCAGTGATTCAGGGACAGGGGTCTACAATGAGCAGTTCTTC. This translates into CATSDSGTGVYNEQFF.

The CDR3, as DNA: TGTGCCAGCAGGGAAAGCGGGAGCTCCTACAATGAGCAGTTCTTC. This translates into CASRESGSSYNEQFF. This sequence joins TRBV27 and TRBJ2-1; 8 bases line up with TRBD2. CDR1 MNHEY and CDR2 SMNVEV come from the germline V gene (reference sequence). V shed 6 bases and J 0 bases; nucleotides not matched to a gene: 4. This CDR3 spans 15 amino acids.

This sequence joins TRBV24-1 and TRBJ2-1, with D uncertain. The CDR3 spans 13 residues. V lost 2 bases and J 6 bases, leaving 7 bases between the germline ends. Germline CDR1 reads KGHDR; CDR2 reads SFDVKD. In nucleotides, the CDR3 is TGTGCCACCAGTGATTCACCAGGCAATGAGCAGTTCTTC. It yields the protein CATSDSPGNEQFF.

The chain uses TRBV6-5 and TRBJ2-7; TRBD1 is a possible D gene (6 bases). V lost 4 bases, J lost 0 bases, and 13 bases lay in between. CDR3 length: 15 amino acids. Per the germline V gene, CDR1 is MNHEY and CDR2 is SVGAGI. The CDR3 region has the DNA TGTGCCAGCAGTTTCAGGGGATCCCACTCCTACGAGCAGTACTTC. It translates to CASSFRGSHSYEQYF.

The V and J genes are TRBV28 and TRBJ2-7; 10 bases fit TRBD1. The V gene's germline CDR1 is MDHEN and CDR2 SYDVKM. J was trimmed by 4 bases and V by 4 bases; bases with no gene match: 7. This CDR3 is built from 15 residues. The DNA of the CDR3 is TGTGCCAGCAGTTACCCGGGACAGGGGTTGTACGAGCAGTACTTC. Translating gives CASSYPGQGLYEQYF. Using reference TRBV28 and TRBJ2-7 for the parts outside the CDR3, the full variable domain is DVKVTQSSRYLVKRTGEKVFLECVQDMDHENMFWYRQDPGLGLRLIYFSYDVKMKEKGDIPEGYSVSREKKERFSLILESASTNQTSMYLCASSYPGQGLYEQYFGPGTRLTVT.

The rearrangement uses TRBV5-4 and TRBJ2-4; maybe TRBD1 (7 bases). Between the trimmed V and J ends, which lost 5 bases and 7 bases, there was a span of 22 bases. CDR3 length: 16 residues. The germline gives CDR1 SGHNT, CDR2 YYREEE (reference sequence). The CDR3 DNA reads TGTGCCAGCAGTAAATTTACAGGGGAGGTGAGGAACATTCAGTACTTC. Protein product: CASSKFTGEVRNIQYF.

The DNA for the CDR3 is TGCGCCAGCAGCTTGTCGTCGAGCCCTGAAGCTTTCTTT. Translating gives CASSLSSSPEAFF. This chain links TRBV5-1 with TRBJ1-1; no reliable D call. The V and J ends lost 1 base and 6 bases respectively, with 10 bases between them. The CDR3 sequence is 13 residues long. Looked up from germline, CDR1 is SGHRS and CDR2 is YFSETQ.

For the CDR3, the DNA is TGTGCCAGCAGCGTAGATGCGGGGCTGGGCACTGAAGCTTTCTTT. As protein: CASSVDAGLGTEAFF. The chain recombines TRBV9 with TRBJ1-1; tentatively, D is TRBD1 (5 bases). This CDR3 contains 15 residues. Germline CDR1 and CDR2: SGDLS and YYNGEE. The germline V and J ends were trimmed by 0 bases and 4 bases, with 13 bases remaining between them.

This chain connects TRBV9 to TRBJ2-6, with D perhaps matching TRBD1 (5 bases). There are 17 residues in the CDR3. V lost 0 bases and J lost 2, with 12 bases in between. Germline V gene data show CDR1 as SGDLS and CDR2 as YYNGEE. The CDR3 here is CASSVERGSAGANVLTF. For the CDR3, the DNA is TGTGCCAGCAGCGTAGAAAGGGGCTCTGCTGGGGCCAACGTCCTGACTTTC.

V is TRBV5-1 and J is TRBJ1-6; D remains ambiguous. Trimming took off 1 base at V and 3 bases at J, with 11 bases between the two ends. CDR1 is SGHRS, CDR2 YFSETQ, per germline. This CDR3 contains 16 residues. The CDR3 coding sequence is TGCGCCAGCAGCTTGTCAGGCCTCAGCTATAATTCACCCCTCCACTTT. It codes for CASSLSGLSYNSPLHF.

The genes are TRBV5-6 and TRBJ1-1; D possibly corresponds to TRBD1 (6 bases). Germline V gene lookup returns CDR1 SGHDT and CDR2 YYEEEE. The CDR3 length is 14 residues. The V end was cut by 0 bases, the J end by 5 bases, with 11 bases between. The CDR3 nucleotides read TGTGCCAGCAGCTTGGCAGGGGCGGGTACTGAAGCTTTCTTT. Its protein is CASSLAGAGTEAFF.

This chain joins TRBV9 and TRBJ2-2; no firm D call. Germline V gene lookup returns CDR1 SGDLS and CDR2 YYNGEE. V shed 7 bases and J shed 6 bases, with 7 bases lying between them. CDR3 length: 11 residues. The CDR3 loop reads CASGDAGELFF. Written as DNA, the CDR3 is TGTGCCAGCGGAGATGCCGGGGAGCTGTTTTTT.

This clone was counted only a few times. The junction departs from the called germline gene at one end, perhaps through a read error. V is TRBV2 and J is TRBJ2-3, with D uncertain. Germline lookup yields CDR1 SNHLY and CDR2 FYNNEI. This CDR3 region has 9 residues. CDR3 sequence reads: CASSEHQIF. The DNA for the CDR3 is TGTGCCAGCAGTGAACACCAGATCTTT.

The V gene is TRBV9, the J gene TRBJ1-1; no clear D. The CDR3 sequence is 13 residues long. Germline values: CDR1 SGDLS, CDR2 YYNGEE. V shed 2 bases and J shed 3 bases, with 8 bases lying between them. In DNA, the CDR3 is TGTGCCAGCAGCGTTTCGACTGACACTGAAGCTTTCTTT. Protein: CASSVSTDTEAFF.

DNA of the CDR3: TGTGCCAGCAGACAGGATTCCGGCTATGGCTACACCTTC. This codes for CASRQDSGYGYTF. This chain joins TRBV6-5 and TRBJ1-2, with D possibly being TRBD1 (5 bases). V was shortened by 6 bases and J by 4 bases, with 12 bases between the two germline ends. Germline-derived CDR1 and CDR2 are MNHEY and SVGAGI. The CDR3 extends over 13 amino acids.

This rearrangement joins TRBV10-2 to TRBJ1-5; 9 bases are shared with TRBD1. CDR1 is WSHSY, CDR2 SAAADI, per germline. Trimming at V came to 11 bases and at J to 2 bases, leaving 10 bases not matched to a gene. This CDR3 region has 15 residues. CDR3 amino acids: CAGNLQGAGNQPQHF. CDR3 DNA: TGCGCCGGCAACCTACAGGGGGCCGGCAATCAGCCCCAGCATTTT.

The chain joins TRBV9 to TRBJ1-1, with 7 nucleotides matching TRBD1. J was trimmed by 8 bases and V by 0 bases; bases with no gene match: 7. Germline V lookup: CDR1 SGDLS, CDR2 YYNGEE. CDR3 length: 14 amino acids. This CDR3 is CASSVGGDSREAFF. DNA for the CDR3: TGTGCCAGCAGCGTAGGGGGGGACAGCAGAGAAGCTTTCTTT.

The chain has TRBV6-1 and TRBJ1-2, with D perhaps TRBD1 (6 bases). Looked up from germline, CDR1 is MNHNS and CDR2 is SASEGT. This CDR3 is built from 16 residues. The V end was cut by 3 bases, the J end by 4 bases, with 18 bases between. The CDR3, as DNA: TGTGCCAGCAGTGACACGGGACATCGGGCCTCCTATGGCTACACCTTC. Translating gives CASSDTGHRASYGYTF.

Worth noting for this clone: Other nucleotide sequences in the sample specify the same CDR3. The V gene is TRBV6-1, the J gene TRBJ1-1; D remains ambiguous. Trimming pared 1 base from V and 0 bases from J, leaving 6 bases between. CDR3 length: 14 residues. The germline gives CDR1 MNHNS, CDR2 SASEGT. The CDR3 protein is CASSEDSLNTEAFF. The CDR3 DNA follows: TGTGCCAGCAGTGAAGACAGTTTGAACACTGAAGCTTTCTTT.

This clone turned up a few times. This sequence joins TRBV9 and TRBJ1-5; TRBD1 agrees at 8 bases. This CDR3 has 19 amino acids. Germline V gives CDR1 SGDLS, CDR2 YYNGEE. Trimming removed 0 bases from V and 0 bases from J; junction bases left unmatched: 11. The CDR3 loop reads CASSVGVGQAINSNQPQHF. In DNA form, the CDR3 reads TGTGCCAGCAGCGTAGGGGTGGGACAGGCAATTAATAGCAATCAGCCCCAGCATTTT.

This chain joins TRBV2 and TRBJ1-6; no firm D call. The length of the CDR3 is 15 residues. Germline loops: CDR1 SNHLY, CDR2 FYNNEI. V lost 3 bases and J lost 0, with 6 bases in between. The CDR3 is CASSDPVSYNSPLHF. CDR3 coding DNA: TGTGCCAGCAGTGACCCGGTCTCCTATAATTCACCCCTCCACTTT.

V gene TRBV24-1 combines with J gene TRBJ2-7, with D possibly TRBD1 on 5 matching bases. This CDR3 comprises 13 residues. Trimming stripped 3 bases from V and 7 bases from J, with 12 bases between. CDR1 KGHDR and CDR2 SFDVKD come from the germline V gene. The CDR3 is CATSDTRAGEQYF. The DNA of the CDR3 is TGTGCCACCAGTGATACCAGGGCTGGAGAGCAGTACTTC.